The 8 T cell receptor beta chains in this list originate from one sample, sequenced in a study of spatial heterogeneity in lung cancer. TCRdb ran MiXCR on the 5' RACE reads and lists one entry per CDR3 protein. The sample has about 38,000 distinct CDR3 sequences, approximately 7.5% seen once. Time point in this sample: sample taken at primary tumor resection. Unsorted tumor, nontumor lung tissue or cryopreserved PBMC supplied the whole RNA. The sequencing here drew on PBMCs, taken at surgery. Receptors were obtained from a male donor with early-stage non-small cell lung cancer.

This clonotype was seen at least ten times. V is TRBV20-1 and J is TRBJ2-3; D is unclear. The germline CDR1 and CDR2 sequences are DFQATT and SNEGSKA (reference sequence). Trimming took off 3 bases at V and 5 bases at J, with 9 bases between the two ends. CDR3 size: 12 residues. The CDR3 reads CSASRSGDTQYF. CDR3 nucleotides: TGCAGTGCTAGTAGGTCAGGAGATACGCAGTATTTT.

At least ten counts were recorded for this clonotype. The gene calls are TRBV7-9 and TRBJ2-6, with D tentatively TRBD1 (6 bases). Per germline, CDR1 SEHNR and CDR2 FQNEAQ (reference sequence). V was shortened by 2 bases and J by 3 bases, with 14 bases between the two germline ends. The CDR3 consists of 17 residues. The CDR3 nucleotides are TGTGCCAGCAGCTTACTGGCAGGGGTGGATGGGGCCAACGTCCTGACTTTC. Its translation is CASSLLAGVDGANVLTF.

V and J are TRBV5-1 and TRBJ2-5; no clear D. V dropped 0 bases and J dropped 0 bases, with 0 bases sitting between them. Germline-derived CDR1 and CDR2 are SGHRS and YFSETQ. The CDR3 spans 12 residues. The CDR3, as DNA: TGCGCCAGCAGCTTGGACCAAGAGACCCAGTACTTC. Translated, it gives CASSLDQETQYF.

This clonotype showed up many times. The chain joins TRBV29-1 to TRBJ1-1; D not resolved. The CDR3 loop spans 11 amino acids. Germline values: CDR1 SQVTM, CDR2 ANQGSEA. V was cut by 7 bases and J by 1 base, with 7 bases left in between. Written as DNA, the CDR3 is TGCAGCGCCTACGCGAACACTGAAGCTTTCTTT. This translates into CSAYANTEAFF.

Only a few counts were recorded for this clonotype. This chain links TRBV9 with TRBJ1-1; D gene uncertain. The CDR3 has 14 amino acids. V was clipped by 4 bases and J by 2 bases, with 12 bases between them. Per the germline V gene, CDR1 is SGDLS and CDR2 is YYNGEE. The CDR3 is CASSFHSGNTEAFF. In DNA form, the CDR3 reads TGTGCCAGCAGCTTCCACTCGGGCAACACTGAAGCTTTCTTT.

Points on this clonotype: Just one base apart from a much larger clone, this may be a read error. The rearrangement joins TRBV14 to TRBJ1-4; D gene ambiguous. The CDR3 length is 15 residues. CDR1 SGHDN and CDR2 FVKESK come from the germline V gene. The CDR3, as DNA: TGTGCCAGCAGTCGACTGGTAGCAACTAATGAAAAACTGTCTTTT. This translates into CASSRLVATNEKLSF.

This clonotype has ten or more counts. The chain joins TRBV30 to TRBJ2-3, with 11 bases lining up with TRBD2. With 4 bases clipped from V and 4 bases from J, the junction kept 7 bases outside the gene matches. Germline loops: CDR1 GTSNPN, CDR2 SVGIG (reference sequence). CDR3 length: 15 amino acids. The CDR3 DNA reads TGTGCCTGGACCCCGCTAGCGGGGGGCCCAGATACGCAGTATTTT. Protein sequence: CAWTPLAGGPDTQYF.

This clonotype was picked up a small number of times. This chain links TRBV6-2 or TRBV6-3 with TRBJ2-5, with D possibly being TRBD1 or TRBD2 (6 bases each). The CDR3 is made up of 14 amino acids. CDR1 is MNHEY, CDR2 SVGEGT, per germline. V was shortened by 3 bases and J by 5 bases, with 13 bases between the two germline ends. DNA of the CDR3: TGTGCCAGCAGTTATTCGGGGGCGTGGGAGACCCAGTACTTC. This translates into CASSYSGAWETQYF.